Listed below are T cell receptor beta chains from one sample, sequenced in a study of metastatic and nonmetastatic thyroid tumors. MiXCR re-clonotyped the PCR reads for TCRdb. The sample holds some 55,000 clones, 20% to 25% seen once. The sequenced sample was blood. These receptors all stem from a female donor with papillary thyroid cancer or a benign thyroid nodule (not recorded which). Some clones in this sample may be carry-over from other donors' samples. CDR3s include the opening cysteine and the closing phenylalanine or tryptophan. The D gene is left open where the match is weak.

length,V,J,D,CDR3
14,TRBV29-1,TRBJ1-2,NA,CVTVSGGSNYGYTF
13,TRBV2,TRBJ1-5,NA,CATTNKRNQPQHF
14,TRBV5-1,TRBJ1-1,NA,CASSLEGPNTEAFF
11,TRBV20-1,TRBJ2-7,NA,CSASLGGEQYF
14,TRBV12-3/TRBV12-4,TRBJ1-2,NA,CASSAGPRKNGYTF
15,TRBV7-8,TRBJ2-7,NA,CASSFLGGTAGEQYF
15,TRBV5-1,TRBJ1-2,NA,CASRDTGRGSYGYTF
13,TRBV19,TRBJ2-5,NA,CASSMTAQETQYF
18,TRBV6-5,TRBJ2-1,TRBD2,CASSTGTSGLSSYNEQFF
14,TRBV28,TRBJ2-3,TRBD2,CASTLAGGTDTQYF
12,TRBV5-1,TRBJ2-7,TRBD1,CASTGTGDEQYF
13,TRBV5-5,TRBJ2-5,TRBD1,CASSSTGEKTQYF
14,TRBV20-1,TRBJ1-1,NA,CSASLSGSSTEAFF
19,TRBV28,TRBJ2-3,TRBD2,CASSSTGGLAGVGADTQYF
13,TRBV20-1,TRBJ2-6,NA,CSAPRVGANVLTF
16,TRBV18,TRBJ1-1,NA,CASSHQGSGAVTEAFF
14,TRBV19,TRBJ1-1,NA,CASSTPQGNTEAFF
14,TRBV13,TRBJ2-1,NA,CASSPRTGYNEQFF
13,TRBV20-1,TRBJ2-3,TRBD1,CSATETGSDTQYF
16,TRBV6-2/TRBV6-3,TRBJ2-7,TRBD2,CASNGREVPLGSEQYF
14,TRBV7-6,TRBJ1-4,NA,CASSLSTGREKLFF
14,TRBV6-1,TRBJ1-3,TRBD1,CASSEVGQGNTIYF